This TCR beta chain was profiled in a study of blood T cell repertoires in COVID-19. Study background: Samples came from the United States, Italy and Spain, spanning acute and convalescent COVID-19.

Adults between roughly 18 and 90 years of age took part from 24 US areas. TCRdb's table, derived via immunoSEQ multiplex PCR, lists solely in-frame clones and lacks some. The sample contains around 290,000 clones, 75% to 95% of which appear only once. Germline lookup yields CDR1 LGHNA and CDR2 YSLEER. The CDR3 is 15 residues long. Trimming removed 4 bases at V and 4 bases at J, with 14 bases between. The sequence was obtained from a woman in her 30s who had recovered from COVID-19. J is TRBJ2-1 and V is TRBV4-3; D is perhaps TRBD2 (6 bases). Sequenced sample: PBMCs or T cells enriched from blood (not recorded which). For the CDR3, the DNA is TGCGCCAGCAGCCTAAGCCCGGGAGTTTACAATGAGCAGTTCTTC. Translating it yields CASSLSPGVYNEQFF.